Shown below are 13 T cell receptor beta chains from a single sample sequenced in a study of shared clonotypes between healthy human individuals. Here immunoSEQ multiplex PCR was the method, and the copy in TCRdb shows in-frame clones only, minus some. The table records 1.5 million to 2.5 million clones, less than 95% of them present only once. Cells designated naive CD8 were CD45RO-negative and were positively selected for CCR7, with terminally differentiated effector memory CD45RA+ cells excluded. Material for sequencing was naive CD8+ T cells sorted from blood. The receptor source for this set is a young man in good health.

The chain couples TRBV2 to TRBJ2-7; D may match TRBD1 or TRBD2 (6 bases each). From germline, CDR1 is SNHLY and CDR2 FYNNEI. Trimming took off 9 bases at V and 3 bases at J, with 18 bases between the two ends. This CDR3 comprises 14 residues. The CDR3 DNA reads TGTGCCAGTTGTACTTGGGGGGACAACTACGAGCAGTACTTC. Encoded protein: CASCTWGDNYEQYF.

As concerns this clone: The sample has other DNA sequences that encode this CDR3 too. The V call is TRBV5-6, the J call TRBJ2-7; D is unclear. CDR3 length: 12 residues. V lost 3 bases and J 1 base, leaving 5 bases between the germline ends. Looked up from germline, CDR1 is SGHDT and CDR2 is YYEEEE. The CDR3 nucleotides read TGTGCCAGCAGCTCTGGGTCCTACGAGCAGTACTTC. It translates to CASSSGSYEQYF. Combining the CDR3 with reference TRBV5-6 and TRBJ2-7 gives the whole variable domain DAGVTQSPTHLIKTRGQQVTLRCSPKSGHDTVSWYQQALGQGPQFIFQYYEEEERQRGNFPDRFSGHQFPNYSSELNVNALLLGDSALYLCASSSGSYEQYFGPGTRLTVT.

CDR3 sequence: CASSGNTGATIYF. The CDR3 nucleotides are TGTGCCAGCAGCGGAAATACAGGGGCCACCATATATTTT. The chain carries TRBV5-6 and TRBJ1-3, with TRBD1 matching over 7 bases. Unmatched junction bases numbered 7, after V lost 4 bases and J lost 9 bases. CDR1 and CDR2 from the germline V gene are SGHDT and YYEEEE. The CDR3 extends over 13 amino acids. The whole variable domain, filled in from reference TRBV5-6 and TRBJ1-3, reads DAGVTQSPTHLIKTRGQQVTLRCSPKSGHDTVSWYQQALGQGPQFIFQYYEEEERQRGNFPDRFSGHQFPNYSSELNVNALLLGDSALYLCASSGNTGATIYFGEGSWLTVV.

Note on this clone: Other DNA sequences of this sample code for an identical CDR3. The genes are TRBV6-5 and TRBJ1-1; the D is unclear. CDR1 MNHEY and CDR2 SVGAGI come from the germline V gene. V was pared by 1 base and J by 7 bases, with 4 bases between. The CDR3 runs 11 residues. CDR3 in amino acids: CASSYLGEAFF. CDR3 nucleotide sequence: TGTGCCAGCAGTTACTTGGGTGAAGCTTTCTTT.

This clone has only one observation. V usage is TRBV4-3 and J usage is TRBJ2-1; possible D gene TRBD2, 5 bases. The V gene's germline CDR1 is LGHNA and CDR2 YSLEER. This CDR3 has 15 residues. Trimming shortened V by 0 bases and J by 5 bases, and 11 bases separated the two germline ends. In DNA, the CDR3 is TGCGCCAGCAGCCAAGAATGGCTAGCCCACAATGAGCAGTTCTTC. This codes for CASSQEWLAHNEQFF.

The chain has TRBV9 and TRBJ2-7, with 8 nucleotides matching TRBD2. V lost 0 bases, J lost 2 bases, and 7 bases stayed unmatched. CDR3 length: 16 amino acids. From germline, CDR1 is SGDLS and CDR2 YYNGEE. CDR3 in amino acids: CASSVEGSGVPYEQYF. The DNA for the CDR3 is TGTGCCAGCAGCGTAGAGGGTAGCGGGGTACCCTACGAGCAGTACTTC.

For this clone: In the same sample, other DNA sequences code for this CDR3. This chain uses TRBV5-6 with TRBJ2-7; possible D gene TRBD2, 5 bases. CDR1 and CDR2 from the germline V gene are SGHDT and YYEEEE. The CDR3 runs 12 residues. V dropped 4 bases and J dropped 4 bases, with 9 bases sitting between them. CDR3 loop: CASSLGVYEQYF. The CDR3 DNA reads as TGTGCCAGCAGCCTCGGGGTTTACGAGCAGTACTTC.

V usage is TRBV19 and J usage is TRBJ2-6, with TRBD2 identical over 7 bases. Germline V gives CDR1 LNHDA, CDR2 SQIVND (reference sequence). The CDR3 spans 16 residues. J gave up 2 bases and V 7 bases, and 8 bases lay outside the gene matches. The CDR3 nucleotides read TGTGCCAGTATCGACTCCGGGACTACTGGGGCCAACGTCCTGACTTTC. Amino acid sequence: CASIDSGTTGANVLTF.

This CDR3 is CASSGQNQPQHF. The CDR3 nucleotides read TGTGCCTCTTCTGGACAGAATCAGCCCCAGCATTTT. The chain combines TRBV30 with TRBJ1-5; possible D gene TRBD1, 6 bases. Trimming cost V 7 bases and J 4 bases, with 11 bases left between them. Germline CDR1 and CDR2: GTSNPN and SVGIG (reference sequence). The CDR3 sequence is 12 residues long.

The V call is TRBV5-1, the J call TRBJ1-1, with 8 nucleotides matching TRBD1. The CDR3 consists of 14 residues. Germline V lookup: CDR1 SGHRS, CDR2 YFSETQ. Trimming took 4 bases from V and 1 from J; bases not matched to a gene: 3. CDR3 sequence: CASSAGQENTEAFF. CDR3 coding DNA: TGCGCCAGCAGCGCGGGACAGGAGAACACTGAAGCTTTCTTT.

To note about this clone: Distinct nucleotide sequences in the sample also encode this CDR3. This sequence joins TRBV7-9 and TRBJ2-5; 11 nucleotides line up with TRBD1. The CDR3 spans 15 residues. Germline V gene lookup returns CDR1 SEHNR and CDR2 FQNEAQ (reference sequence). V shed 1 base and J 3 bases; nucleotides not matched to a gene: 1. This CDR3 reads CASSLVGQGEETQYF. DNA of the CDR3: TGTGCCAGCAGCTTAGTGGGACAGGGGGAAGAGACCCAGTACTTC.

This chain links TRBV7-9 with TRBJ2-7; TRBD2 agrees at 9 bases. Germline-derived CDR1 and CDR2 are SEHNR and FQNEAQ (reference sequence). Trimming cost V 1 base and J 5 bases; bases outside gene matches: 6. CDR3 length: 15 amino acids. CDR3 bases: TGTGCCAGCAGCTTAGTACTTAGCGGGAGCCACGAGCAGTACTTC. Amino acid sequence: CASSLVLSGSHEQYF.

The chain recombines TRBV9 with TRBJ1-2; 10 bases map to TRBD1. V lost 2 bases, J lost 3 bases, and 4 bases stayed unmatched. Per the germline V gene, CDR1 is SGDLS and CDR2 is YYNGEE. This CDR3 comprises 15 residues. The CDR3 loop reads CASSVGTGVDYGYTF. The CDR3 coding sequence is TGTGCCAGCAGCGTCGGGACAGGGGTTGACTATGGCTACACCTTC. Together with reference TRBV9 and TRBJ1-2, the CDR3 gives the full variable domain: DSGVTQTPKHLITATGQRVTLRCSPRSGDLSVYWYQQSLDQGLQFLIQYYNGEERAKGNILERFSAQQFPDLHSELNLSSLELGDSALYFCASSVGTGVDYGYTFGSGTRLTVV.